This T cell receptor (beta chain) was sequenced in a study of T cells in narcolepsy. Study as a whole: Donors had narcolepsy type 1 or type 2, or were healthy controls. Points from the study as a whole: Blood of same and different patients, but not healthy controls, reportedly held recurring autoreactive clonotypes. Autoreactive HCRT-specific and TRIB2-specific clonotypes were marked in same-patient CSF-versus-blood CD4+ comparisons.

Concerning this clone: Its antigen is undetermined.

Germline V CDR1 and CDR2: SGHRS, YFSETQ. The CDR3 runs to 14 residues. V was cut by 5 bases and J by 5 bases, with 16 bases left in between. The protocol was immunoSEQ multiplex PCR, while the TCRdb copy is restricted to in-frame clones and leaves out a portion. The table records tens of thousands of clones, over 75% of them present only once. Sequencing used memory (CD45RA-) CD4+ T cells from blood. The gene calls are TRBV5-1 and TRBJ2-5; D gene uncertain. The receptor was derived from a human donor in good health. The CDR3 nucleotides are TGCGCCAGCAGTCCCAGCACACAACGGGAGACCCAGTACTTC. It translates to CASSPSTQRETQYF.